The clone carrying this T cell receptor (beta chain) was seen once. The data were obtained in a study of blood T cell repertoires in COVID-19. Study summary: The United States, Italy and Spain were the sources of the acute and convalescent COVID-19 samples. PBMCs, B-cell-depleted T cells, or T cells provided the cDNA or gDNA that made up the material.

In Seattle, patients joined the study during active infection and were tracked longitudinally. Authors' data handling: Reference gene primer amplification gave estimated nucleated cell counts. TCRdb keeps only in-frame clones here, not all; method: immunoSEQ multiplex PCR. V, J and clone size are those of that table, while D and trimming were read from the DNA. The sample holds roughly 330,000 clones; over 80% are singletons and the top ten take approximately 9.3%. Between the trimmed V and J ends, which lost 4 bases and 1 base, there was a span of 12 bases. This CDR3 region has 15 residues. Germline assignment: CDR1 SGHTA and CDR2 FQGTGA.

This sequence was found in a man aged 25 to 40 with COVID-19, enrolled during active disease. The sequencing sample was made of peripheral blood. The chain employs TRBV7-3 and TRBJ2-3, with a tentative D call TRBD1 (6 bases). The CDR3: CASSWTAVGTDTQYF. CDR3 nucleotide sequence: TGTGCCAGCAGCTGGACAGCCGTGGGCACAGATACGCAGTATTTT.